Listed below are T cell receptor beta chains from one sample, sequenced in a study of beta chain features in type 1 diabetes. Clones were sequenced by immunoSEQ multiplex PCR, and TCRdb holds only the in-frame ones, with some missing. The sample has some 44,000 clones, around 70% seen once. Sequencing used Tregs from blood. These receptors came from a woman aged 18-29 years with type 1 diabetes. The CDR3 runs from the conserved cysteine through the conserved F or W.

J	V	CDR3
TRBJ1-4	TRBV5-1	CASSLGTGGQKLFF
TRBJ2-7	TRBV5-1	CASSIRTGAYEQYF
TRBJ1-2	TRBV10-3	CAMGRRPGGDGYTF
TRBJ2-2	TRBV4-3	CASSQDGLVAGELFF
TRBJ1-5	TRBV27	CASSAPHSRQHF
TRBJ2-2	TRBV2	CASSGQGNTGELFF
TRBJ2-1	TRBV25-1	CASSGRWTSGSIEQFF
TRBJ2-6	TRBV7-2	CASSPGASGANVLTF
TRBJ2-7	TRBV9	CASSNQGALKVGEQYF
TRBJ2-4	TRBV19	CASSTRGAPIQYF
TRBJ2-5	TRBV18	CASSRLAGGETQYF
TRBJ1-6	TRBV5-1	CASSLRSYGRDDSPLHF
TRBJ1-5	TRBV7-2	CASSLAGRRQPQHF
TRBJ1-2	TRBV7-9	CASSPDRGGYTF
TRBJ2-3	TRBV7-3	CASSLAGGADTQYF
TRBJ2-3	TRBV4-3	CASSQAGMSTDTQYF
TRBJ2-2	TRBV6-5	CASLRGPETGELFF
TRBJ2-2	TRBV5-1	CASQATGGDTGELFF
TRBJ1-1	TRBV7-2	CASSPMGTPGNTEAFF
TRBJ2-3	TRBV18	CASSAGTQSSTDTQYF
TRBJ1-6	TRBV6-5	CASSYSRGVNSPLHF
TRBJ2-5	TRBV4-3	CASSQDVGLPEGQYF
TRBJ1-4	TRBV7-2	CASSLGLAGGLEKLFF
TRBJ2-1	TRBV5-4	CASSRGTSGFSYNEQFF
TRBJ2-7	TRBV7-9	CATGRQGLYEQYF
TRBJ2-1	TRBV7-9	CASSVLALLANEQFF
TRBJ1-2	TRBV29-1	CSVSPRDSKYGYTF
TRBJ1-1	TRBV14	CASSQGGVMNTEAFF
TRBJ2-2	TRBV7-9	CASRLHRLAGGPLTGELFF
TRBJ2-1	TRBV4-3	CASSQEAGTIGRANEQFF
TRBJ2-7	TRBV25-1	CASSARDEQYF
TRBJ2-2	TRBV28	CASSHEGPLLSGELFF
TRBJ1-5	TRBV30	CAWSPQTNQPQHF
TRBJ2-7	TRBV4-3	CASSQSVVGDTYEQYF
TRBJ1-2	TRBV15	CATSRFGQGARGTGYTF
TRBJ1-1	TRBV25-1	CASSEYVNTEAFF
TRBJ2-7	TRBV7-2	CASSLRTISSYEQYF
TRBJ2-1	TRBV29-1	CSALYSGRASDEQFF
TRBJ2-3	TRBV11-3	CASSLGTLGSGTYTDTQYF
TRBJ2-2	TRBV21-1	CASSKGRDRARTGELFF
TRBJ2-7	TRBV10-3	CAISNHLAGSSEQYF
TRBJ1-1	TRBV19	CATQDRVWTEAFF
TRBJ1-5	TRBV7-9	CASSLVQGWDNQPQHF
TRBJ2-7	TRBV7-2	CASSGRTSGSYEQYF
TRBJ2-1	TRBV5-4	CASSPGTSVSYNEQFF
TRBJ2-1	TRBV7-8	CASSTERGGIDEQFF
TRBJ2-1	TRBV29-1	CSERSGSYNEQFF
TRBJ2-1	TRBV19	CASSPRPTGLGGEQFF
TRBJ2-7	TRBV7-9	CASSLLTGEQYF
TRBJ1-6	TRBV6-1	CASSRTGDNSPLHF
TRBJ2-7	TRBV30	CAWTFSFGGRGVAEQYF
TRBJ2-1	TRBV11-3	CASSLGAGHEQFF